A selection of T cell receptor beta chains follows, all from one sample in a study of blood T cell repertoires in COVID-19. Generated by immunoSEQ multiplex PCR, the TCRdb table keeps only in-frame clones and is missing some. The table includes 150,000 or so clones, roughly 80% detected once. The sample comprised PBMCs or T cells enriched from blood (not recorded which). The receptors stem from a middle-aged man who had recovered from COVID-19. The CDR3 runs from the conserved cysteine through the conserved F or W.

j_call,v_call,cdr3_aa
TRBJ1-1,TRBV18,CASSPGQGPFEAFF
TRBJ1-5,TRBV4-3,CASSQAGQNDSNQPQHF
TRBJ2-3,TRBV5-8,CASSSNRGLGTDTQYF
TRBJ2-7,TRBV29-1,CSVGDRGFDEQYF
TRBJ1-1,TRBV5-4,CASSLGQGKYSTEAFF
TRBJ2-6,TRBV2,CASSDRGGVSSGANVLTF
TRBJ1-2,TRBV5-5,CASSLDRDGYTF
TRBJ2-2,TRBV19,CASSIGSPGELFF
TRBJ2-1,TRBV5-4,CASRPDSYNEQFF
TRBJ2-1,TRBV24-1,CATCTGHKQFF
TRBJ2-3,TRBV7-2,CASSTGRQGYTDTQYF
TRBJ1-1,TRBV6-5,CASSYDWVRNTEAFF
TRBJ1-2,TRBV27,CASSFAQGGYGYTF
TRBJ1-1,TRBV7-9,CASTKTGGEAFF
TRBJ1-2,TRBV7-8,CASSSLGGNYGYTF
TRBJ2-6,TRBV21-1,CASSKKDGTGANVLTF
TRBJ1-6,TRBV6-5,CASSYKRGYNSPLHF
TRBJ1-5,TRBV21-1,CASSKACGENQPQHF
TRBJ2-2,TRBV30,CAWRGTGELFF
TRBJ1-2,TRBV5-4,CASSPRDRANYGYTF
TRBJ1-2,TRBV10-1,CASSSGTGDYTF
TRBJ2-7,TRBV18,CASSPRDNYEQYF